The 28 T cell receptor beta chains given below trace back to one sample, sequenced in a study of blood T cell repertoires in COVID-19. Data came from immunoSEQ multiplex PCR; TCRdb stores just in-frame clones and leaves some out. The table shows 250,000 to 300,000 clones, with about 89% occurring only once. Sample: PBMCs or T cells enriched from blood (not recorded which). These receptor sequences come from a man aged 35-49 years who had recovered from COVID-19.

The chain couples TRBV5-4 to TRBJ2-1; tentative D call: TRBD1 (6 bases). The CDR3 sequence is 16 residues long. CDR1 and CDR2 (germline): SGHNT, YYREEE (reference sequence). Deletions cut 5 bases from V and 2 bases from J, with 17 bases between. The CDR3 spells CASRPGEQGPYNEQFF. DNA of the CDR3: TGTGCCAGCAGACCAGGAGAGCAGGGGCCCTACAATGAGCAGTTCTTC.

This clone was counted a few times. The gene calls are TRBV5-1 and TRBJ1-6; a possible D gene is TRBD1 (5 bases). The CDR3 runs 14 residues. Germline V gives CDR1 SGHRS, CDR2 YFSETQ. Trimming left V 0 bases short and J 7 bases short, with 8 bases between. The CDR3 bases are TGCGCCAGCAGCTTGGTAGGGGAAAATTCACCCCTCCACTTT. Translated, it gives CASSLVGENSPLHF.

The chain recombines TRBV11-3 with TRBJ2-1; no clear D gene. The CDR3 consists of 17 residues. CDR1 and CDR2 from the germline V gene are SGHNT and YENEEA. V dropped 0 bases and J dropped 5 bases, with 17 bases sitting between them. CDR3 loop: CASSLEEVWQENNEQFF. The CDR3, as DNA: TGTGCCAGCAGCTTAGAAGAAGTCTGGCAGGAAAACAATGAGCAGTTCTTC. Full variable domain (rest looked up from reference TRBV11-3 and TRBJ2-1): EAGVVQSPRYKIIEKKQPVAFWCNPISGHNTLYWYLQNLGQGPELLIRYENEEAVDDSQLPKDRFSAERLKGVDSTLKIQPAELGDSAVYLCASSLEEVWQENNEQFFGPGTRLTVL.

The chain carries TRBV19 and TRBJ1-6; 7 nucleotides align to TRBD1. The CDR3 is 13 amino acids. Germline CDR1 and CDR2: LNHDA and SQIVND (reference sequence). Trimming cost V 9 bases and J 14 bases; bases outside gene matches: 13. The CDR3 coding sequence is TGTGCCAGCAAAGGGGACAGTCGGCATACCCTCCACTTT. Translation: CASKGDSRHTLHF. Using reference TRBV19 and TRBJ1-6 for the parts outside the CDR3, the full variable domain is DGGITQSPKYLFRKEGQNVTLSCEQNLNHDAMYWYRQDPGQGLRLIYYSQIVNDFQKGDIAEGYSVSREKKESFPLTVTSAQKNPTAFYLCASKGDSRHTLHFGNGTRLTVT.

The chain combines TRBV4-1 with TRBJ1-2; D is perhaps TRBD1 (5 bases). Germline V gene data show CDR1 as MGHRA and CDR2 as YSYEKL. Deletions cut 4 bases from V and 7 bases from J, with 19 bases between. This CDR3 is 15 amino acids long. CDR3: CASSRVYGGDGGYTF. The DNA for the CDR3 is TGCGCCAGCAGCCGCGTCTACGGGGGAGATGGTGGCTACACCTTC.

This chain uses TRBV3-1 (or the pseudogene TRBV3-2) with TRBJ1-2, with 9 positions matching TRBD1. The CDR3 is 14 amino acids. The trim removed 8 bases at V and 3 bases at J, leaving 7 bases unmatched. Per germline, CDR1 LGHDT and CDR2 YNNKEL (reference sequence). CDR3 sequence reads: CASGATGGYYGYTF. The CDR3, as DNA: TGTGCCAGCGGTGCGACAGGGGGATACTATGGCTACACCTTC.

The chain has TRBV18 and TRBJ2-5, with TRBD2 identical over 9 bases. CDR1 and CDR2 from the germline V gene are KGHSH and LQKENI. This CDR3 is built from 16 residues. The V segment lost 2 bases and the J segment 0 bases; nucleotides outside the gene matches: 4. CDR3 sequence (DNA): TGTGCCAGCTCACCAATTCTAGCGGGGAACCAAGAGACCCAGTACTTC. It codes for CASSPILAGNQETQYF.

V usage is TRBV14 and J usage is TRBJ1-1, with D perhaps TRBD1 (5 bases). Trimming pared 4 bases from V and 3 bases from J, leaving 12 bases between. Germline V lookup: CDR1 SGHDN, CDR2 FVKESK. This CDR3 has 14 residues. The CDR3 DNA follows: TGTGCCAGCAGCCTGCGGGGGGGGTACACTGAAGCTTTCTTT. Amino acid sequence: CASSLRGGYTEAFF.

This chain connects TRBV9 to TRBJ1-4; 8 bases align to TRBD1. The germline V gene has CDR1 SGDLS and CDR2 YYNGEE. V was clipped by 4 bases and J by 8 bases; unmatched bases: 10. The CDR3 runs 15 residues. CDR3: CASSLRQGLGEKLFF. The CDR3 region has the DNA TGTGCCAGCAGCTTGCGACAGGGGTTGGGGGAAAAACTGTTTTTT.

Ten or more counts support this clone. The gene calls are TRBV7-9 and TRBJ1-4, with TRBD1 as a possible D gene (6 bases). Germline CDR1 reads SEHNR; CDR2 reads FQNEAQ (reference sequence). The V gene lost 4 bases and the J gene lost 8 bases, with 14 bases spanning the gap. This CDR3 region has 14 residues. The CDR3 nucleotides read TGTGCCAGCAGCTCCCAGACAGGATGGGAAAAACTGTTTTTT. The encoded protein is CASSSQTGWEKLFF.

This rearrangement joins TRBV10-2 to TRBJ2-7; TRBD1 matches 10 bases. The germline CDR1 and CDR2 sequences are WSHSY and SAAADI. V was clipped by 6 bases and J by 2 bases; unmatched bases: 4. There are 14 residues in the CDR3. Here the CDR3 reads CASRDRGVTYEQYF. CDR3 DNA: TGCGCCAGCAGGGACAGGGGGGTAACCTACGAGCAGTACTTC.

This chain uses TRBV28 with TRBJ2-3; no definite D call. Germline CDR1 MDHEN, CDR2 SYDVKM. Trimming left V 8 bases short and J 2 bases short, with 5 bases between. The CDR3 extends over 11 amino acids. The chain's CDR3 is CASQNTDTQYF. The CDR3, as DNA: TGTGCCAGCCAAAACACAGATACGCAGTATTTT.

The chain couples TRBV7-9 to TRBJ1-1; D is perhaps TRBD1 (5 bases). CDR1 and CDR2 from the germline V gene are SEHNR and FQNEAQ (reference sequence). V was cut by 5 bases and J by 5 bases, with 12 bases left in between. There are 13 residues in the CDR3. The CDR3 is CASSASGGTEAFF. The CDR3 nucleotides are TGTGCCAGCAGCGCCTCGGGGGGGACTGAAGCTTTCTTT. The full variable domain, rest sourced from reference TRBV7-9 and TRBJ1-1, is DTGVSQNPRHKITKRGQNVTFRCDPISEHNRLYWYRQTLGQGPEFLTYFQNEAQLEKSRLLSDRFSAERPKGSFSTLEIQRTEQGDSAMYLCASSASGGTEAFFGQGTRLTVV.

The CDR3 reads CASRYTDTQYF. As DNA, the CDR3 is TGTGCCAGCAGGTACACAGATACGCAGTATTTT. The chain employs TRBV12-3 or TRBV12-4 and TRBJ2-3; D unclear. The CDR3 consists of 11 residues. Trimming took off 6 bases at V and 2 bases at J, with 3 bases between the two ends.

The CDR3 DNA sequence: TGTGCCAGCAGTCCCGGGACAGGAAATCGGAAGACCCAGTACTTC. Protein product: CASSPGTGNRKTQYF. The chain couples TRBV6-5 to TRBJ2-5; 8 bases are a match to TRBD1. Germline V gives CDR1 MNHEY, CDR2 SVGAGI. This CDR3 has 15 amino acids. The trim removed 5 bases at V and 6 bases at J, leaving 11 bases unmatched.

The chain employs TRBV7-7 and TRBJ2-3; maybe TRBD1 (6 bases). CDR3 size: 16 residues. Germline assignment: CDR1 SSHAT and CDR2 FNYEAQ (reference sequence). V shed 5 bases and J shed 4 bases, with 19 bases lying between them. CDR3 DNA: TGTGCCAGCAGCCCCTTGGTATGGGGGACATCAGATACGCAGTATTTT. It translates to CASSPLVWGTSDTQYF.

The chain joins TRBV7-2 to TRBJ2-3; tentatively, D is TRBD1 (6 bases). Trimming stripped 7 bases from V and 0 bases from J, with 17 bases between. The CDR3 covers 16 residues. From germline, CDR1 is SGHTA and CDR2 FQGNSA. For the CDR3, the DNA is TGTGCCAGCATCACTATGACAGGCACTAGCACAGATACGCAGTATTTT. Protein: CASITMTGTSTDTQYF.

The rearrangement joins TRBV4-1 to TRBJ1-5; 8 bases map to TRBD1. The length of the CDR3 is 15 residues. Looked up from germline, CDR1 is MGHRA and CDR2 is YSYEKL. Trimming took 3 bases from V and 4 from J; bases not matched to a gene: 5. CDR3 region: CASSHRTGNNQPQHF. For the CDR3, the DNA is TGCGCCAGCAGCCATCGGACAGGGAATAATCAGCCCCAGCATTTT.

V is TRBV19 and J is TRBJ2-7; possible D gene TRBD1, 7 bases. V lost 6 bases, J lost 2 bases, and 17 bases lay in between. The germline V gene encodes CDR1 LNHDA and CDR2 SQIVND (reference sequence). The CDR3 extends over 15 amino acids. The CDR3 sequence is CASSYSRDSTYEQYF. The CDR3 DNA follows: TGTGCCAGTAGCTATTCGCGGGACAGCACCTACGAGCAGTACTTC.

The chain employs TRBV4-1 and TRBJ1-6; D ambiguous. V lost 1 base, J lost 10 bases, and 8 bases lay in between. Germline-derived CDR1 and CDR2 are MGHRA and YSYEKL. The CDR3 covers 13 residues. The CDR3 is CASSQASLSPLHF. The CDR3 DNA is TGCGCCAGCAGCCAAGCGAGTCTGTCACCCCTCCACTTT.

The chain is built from TRBV27 and TRBJ2-4, with 7 bases lining up with TRBD1. The CDR3 length is 16 residues. Germline trimming cut 5 bases from V and 5 bases from J; bases unmatched to any gene: 12. Germline CDR1 is MNHEY and CDR2 is SMNVEV (reference sequence). The CDR3 sequence is CASSTNRGRVQNIQYF. CDR3 DNA sequence: TGTGCCAGCAGTACCAACAGGGGTCGTGTTCAAAACATTCAGTACTTC.

V and J are TRBV10-3 and TRBJ2-3; weak D call: TRBD1 (6 bases). The V end was cut by 0 bases, the J end by 10 bases, with 23 bases between. CDR3 size: 17 residues. The germline CDR1 and CDR2 sequences are ENHRY and SYGVKD. CDR3 residues: CAISESPPRGNAGAQYF. CDR3 bases: TGTGCCATCAGTGAGTCACCCCCTAGGGGGAACGCGGGTGCGCAGTATTTT.

The rearrangement uses TRBV2 and TRBJ2-7, with TRBD2 as a possible D gene (6 bases). Deletions cut 4 bases from V and 2 bases from J, with 15 bases between. CDR3 length equals 15 residues. Looked up from germline, CDR1 is SNHLY and CDR2 is FYNNEI. The CDR3 region has the DNA TGTGCCAGCAGTGCCGATAGGGGAGGCCCCTACGAGCAGTACTTC. Translating gives CASSADRGGPYEQYF.

The CDR3 sequence: CASGSFSGAKDTQYF. The CDR3 DNA sequence: TGTGCCAGCGGCTCCTTTAGCGGCGCCAAAGATACGCAGTATTTT. This rearrangement joins TRBV7-9 to TRBJ2-3; weak D call: TRBD2 (6 bases). The CDR3 spans 15 residues. V was clipped by 8 bases and J by 5 bases, with 20 bases between them. Looked up from germline, CDR1 is SEHNR and CDR2 is FQNEAQ (reference sequence). Based on the CDR3 plus reference TRBV7-9 and TRBJ2-3, the full variable domain is DTGVSQNPRHKITKRGQNVTFRCDPISEHNRLYWYRQTLGQGPEFLTYFQNEAQLEKSRLLSDRFSAERPKGSFSTLEIQRTEQGDSAMYLCASGSFSGAKDTQYFGPGTRLTVL.

J is TRBJ2-7 and V is TRBV15; perhaps TRBD1 as D (6 bases). The CDR3 has 16 residues. The germline V and J ends were trimmed by 1 base and 1 base, with 14 bases remaining between them. CDR1 is LNHNV, CDR2 YYDKDF, per germline (reference sequence). CDR3 protein: CATSRGTGSQSYEQYF. In DNA, the CDR3 is TGTGCCACCAGCAGAGGTACAGGGTCTCAATCCTACGAGCAGTACTTC. The whole variable domain, remainder taken from reference TRBV15 and TRBJ2-7, is DAMVIQNPRYQVTQFGKPVTLSCSQTLNHNVMYWYQQKSSQAPKLLFHYYDKDFNNEADTPDNFQSRRPNTSFCFLDIRSPGLGDTAMYLCATSRGTGSQSYEQYFGPGTRLTVT.

The rearrangement joins TRBV5-4 to TRBJ1-2; D is possibly TRBD1 (6 bases). Germline V CDR1 and CDR2: SGHNT, YYREEE (reference sequence). The V and J ends lost 0 bases and 4 bases respectively, with 13 bases between them. This CDR3 region has 15 residues. The CDR3 is CASSLEPGDIYGYTF. The CDR3, as DNA: TGTGCCAGCAGCTTGGAGCCAGGGGACATCTATGGCTACACCTTC.

The V call is TRBV28, the J call TRBJ2-7, with 7 nucleotides matching TRBD1. Germline V lookup: CDR1 MDHEN, CDR2 SYDVKM. The J segment lost 1 base and the V segment lost 6 bases, leaving 9 bases of the junction unmatched. This CDR3 region has 15 residues. Here the CDR3 DNA reads TGTGCCAGCAGCCCTACGGACAGGTCTTCCTACGAGCAGTACTTC. This translates into CASSPTDRSSYEQYF.

This clone has more than one count but fewer than ten. The chain has TRBV2 and TRBJ2-3, with 8 bases fitting TRBD2. In germline, CDR1 is SNHLY, CDR2 FYNNEI. V lost 8 bases, J lost 6 bases, and 4 bases stayed unmatched. The CDR3 totals 12 residues. The CDR3 sequence is CASGPSGDTQYF. The DNA for the CDR3 is TGTGCCAGCGGCCCTAGCGGGGATACGCAGTATTTT. Full variable domain (missing parts from reference TRBV2 and TRBJ2-3): EPEVTQTPSHQVTQMGQEVILRCVPISNHLYFYWYRQILGQKVEFLVSFYNNEISEKSEIFDDQFSVERPDGSNFTLKIRSTKLEDSAMYFCASGPSGDTQYFGPGTRLTVL.